This T cell receptor (beta chain) appears in the sequencing data of a study of identifying expanded T cells in peripheral blood. Findings and caveats of the study: Technical replicates showed around 1.2 changed clones; about 2 weeks 15 to 20; four weeks 19. Variance in clone template counts between approximately 2-week samples significantly increased with total template count across all healthy donors.

To note about this clone: What it recognizes is unknown.

Profiled with immunoSEQ multiplex PCR; TCRdb holds only in-frame clones, not every one. The sample yields 120,000 or so clones, 84% seen once. The V end was cut by 3 bases, the J end by 7 bases, with 12 bases between. The CDR3 is 13 residues long. CDR1 and CDR2 from the germline V gene are KGHSH and LQKENI. No infections or other immune events were documented during collection. This chain links TRBV18 with TRBJ1-1; unclear D gene. The sample consisted of blood. The clonotype comes from a person between 18 and 75 years old in good health. The CDR3 DNA reads as TGTGCCAGCTCACCTAGTTCGTCTGTTGAAGCTTTCTTT. Its translation: CASSPSSSVEAFF.